This T cell receptor (beta chain) was captured by sequencing in a study of human T cells and chemical hapten exposure (dated by TCRdb to about 2021). Context from the whole study: For sensitization, 2% DPC in acetone was applied to a roughly 2 cm by roughly 2 cm area of upper inner arm skin. Patients additionally received weekly therapeutic DPC doses to the scalp throughout the approximately 22-week study period. Blood samples were taken from patients before sensitization (week 0) and at 2, 6 and about 24 weeks after DPC sensitization. Libraries were pooled for sequencing, and variation in per-sample TCR yields was attributed mainly to small differences in library volumes within the pool. Patch testing was done on the upper back using Finn chambers containing 0.01% DPC, and results were scored after 6 days according to International Contact Dermatitis Research Group standards. The mostly female patient cohort included alopecia areata with under or over 50% scalp involvement, alopecia totalis and alopecia universalis. This study followed changes in the peripheral blood TCR repertoire in vivo during primary and secondary sensitization of alopecia patients to the hapten diphenylcyclopropenone (DPC). Blood for TCR sequencing was provided by twenty-nine alopecia patients at one to four time points (pre-sensitization, 2, 6 and 24 weeks). What the authors observed across the whole study: Patch test score correlated positively with the number of PT1 expanded TCRs, reaching significance at thresholds 8, 16 and 32 but not at 4. After repeated subsampling, the strength of the expansion versus patch-test correlation and the threshold at which it became significant changed. Compared with pre-sensitization or healthy control sets, expanded TCRs formed significantly more large CDR3 similarity clusters, which is consistent with antigen-driven responses. All patients had alopecia, a presumed autoimmune disease, so their immune response might differ from that of healthy individuals. No change with DPC sensitization was found in the number of TCRs above 1 in 1000 frequency, and no evidence of global repertoire structure alterations was found.

This specimen's time point label, per the study, means: patch test 1, 2 weeks after DPC sensitization. What the treatment or condition label conveys for this sample: therapeutic diphenylcyclopropenone sensitization with weekly scalp DPC. At every patch-test visit, the blood draw took place before the patch test was put on. To be eligible, patients had to be aged 18 to 70, diagnosed with alopecia and judged suitable for DPC therapy, while pregnant patients were excluded. Total RNA was isolated from unfractionated whole blood collected in Tempus Blood RNA tubes. The library was prepared using RACE. The instrument given in TCRdb is NextSeq 500. During library preparation, unique molecular identifiers were attached to individual cDNA molecules so that TCRs could be counted quantitatively and reproducibly. For every blood RNA sample, sequencing covered both the TCR alpha and TCR beta chains. As for the original processing: The median number of TCRs per sample was over 95,000, ranging from 23,224 to 690,600. V, J and CDR3 annotation of the TCR reads was performed with the Decombinator software suite. For the PS versus PT1 abundance plots, all samples were subsampled to the same number of TCRs (28,000). Expanded TCRs were defined as absent before sensitization and observed at least eight times at the 2-week time point. TCRdb trimmed the raw reads at Q25, called clones with MiXCR and kept productive beta chains. Each entry is one CDR3 protein sequence, shown with its most common DNA and genes. The authors' filters were not applied to this entry. The table for this sample lists approximately 100,000 distinct CDR3 sequences; 9.5% to 11% of them were counted only once. The ten largest account for under 4.5% of the sample.

This clonotype was detected many times. The antigen this receptor binds is unknown. Base qualities are not at hand, and no much larger clone is one base apart. The CDR3 holds 17 amino acids from the cysteine to the phenylalanine. Of the read, only the CDR3 DNA is kept; its 51 bases are in frame from base 1. Ends trimmed: V by 11 bases, J by 3 bases; bases unmatched to a gene: 15. The germline V gene provides CDR1 SNHLY and CDR2 FYNNEI. This sample comprised whole blood, obtained in connection with sensitization to the hapten diphenylcyclopropenone (DPC). This clonotype originated in a woman aged 40 to 50 with alopecia areata. Some clones in this sample may be carry-over from other donors' samples. The sequence is built from TRBV2 and TRBJ2-2, with 10 middle bases fitting TRBD1. The DNA reads TGTGCCGGATCAAGACCGAAGGGGACAGGGGACACCGGGGAGCTGTTTTTT. It codes for CAGSRPKGTGDTGELFF.